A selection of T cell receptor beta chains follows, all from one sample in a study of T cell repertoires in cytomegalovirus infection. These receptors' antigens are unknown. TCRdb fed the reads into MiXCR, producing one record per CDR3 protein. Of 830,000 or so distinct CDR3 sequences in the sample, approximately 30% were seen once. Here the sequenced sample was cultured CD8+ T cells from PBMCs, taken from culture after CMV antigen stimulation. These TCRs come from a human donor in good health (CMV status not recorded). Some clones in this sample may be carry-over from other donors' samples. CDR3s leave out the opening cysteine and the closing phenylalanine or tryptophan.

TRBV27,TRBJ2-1,ASSPGQVRGEQF
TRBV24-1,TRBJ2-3,ATPCHRRTDTQY
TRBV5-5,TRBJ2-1,ASSLGLAINEQF
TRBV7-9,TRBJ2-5,ASSLVNRAGETQY
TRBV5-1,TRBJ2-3,ASSPYRGNTQY
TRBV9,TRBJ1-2,ASSPTGGWDYGYT
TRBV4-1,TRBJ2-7,ASSQESAGAYEQY
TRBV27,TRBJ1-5,ASSLGRGGSQPQH
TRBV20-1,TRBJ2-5,SARDPFLQETQY
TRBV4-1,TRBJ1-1,ASSQGWTDNTEAF
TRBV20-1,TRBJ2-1,SARAGGSYNEQF
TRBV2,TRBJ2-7,ASNPTGRYYEQY
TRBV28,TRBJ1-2,ASSFYGGHGYT
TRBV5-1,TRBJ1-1,ASSLNLAF
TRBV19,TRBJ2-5,ASSSPDRGLETQY
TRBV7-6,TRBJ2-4,ASSHRQGASKNIQY
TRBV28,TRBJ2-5,ASPWGLREGETQY
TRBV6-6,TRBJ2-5,ASSYFQKAGEETQY
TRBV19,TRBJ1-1,AVLGTGRAF
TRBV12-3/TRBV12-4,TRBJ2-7,ASRHSGGDGGEQY